The 30 T cell receptor beta chains reported below all come from one sample, sequenced in a study of T-cell memory formation after mild COVID-19. TCRdb reprocessed the 5' RACE reads via MiXCR and lists one record per CDR3 protein. The table includes some 190,000 distinct CDR3 sequences, 18% detected once. The sequencing input was PBMCs or a T cell subset sorted from them (not recorded which). The receptors originated from an adult woman who had mild COVID-19 (a few samples of this study predate the infection). Cell type and time point are not known.

This clonotype was observed a few times. V usage is TRBV20-1 and J usage is TRBJ2-1; D gene uncertain. The V end was cut by 2 bases, the J end by 8 bases, with 4 bases between. Germline lookup yields CDR1 DFQATT and CDR2 SNEGSKA (reference sequence). This CDR3 is 10 amino acids long. This CDR3 reads CSARKDEQFF. The CDR3 bases are TGCAGTGCTAGAAAAGATGAGCAGTTCTTC.

A few counts support this clonotype. The chain recombines TRBV7-2 with TRBJ2-7, with 8 positions matching TRBD2. CDR1 SGHTA and CDR2 FQGNSA come from the germline V gene. Losses at the gene ends were 1 base for V and 3 bases for J; bases not matched to a gene: 5. This CDR3 spans 15 amino acids. The CDR3 sequence: CASSLEAAGGYEQYF. The DNA for the CDR3 is TGTGCCAGCAGCTTAGAAGCGGCGGGAGGCTACGAGCAGTACTTC.

This clonotype was observed a handful of times. The CDR3 loop is CASSYPPDRINYGYTF. The CDR3 nucleotides are TGTGCCAGCAGTTACCCCCCCGACAGAATTAACTATGGCTACACCTTC. This sequence joins TRBV6-6 and TRBJ1-2, with D maybe TRBD1 (5 bases). Trimming took 2 bases from V and 1 from J, leaving 14 bases between them. The CDR3 consists of 16 residues. From germline, CDR1 is MNHNY and CDR2 SVGAGI (reference sequence).

This clonotype appeared a few times. This rearrangement joins TRBV14 to TRBJ2-1; 11 positions match TRBD2. Unmatched junction bases numbered 4, after V lost 3 bases and J lost 9 bases. The CDR3 consists of 14 residues. Germline assignment: CDR1 SGHDN and CDR2 FVKESK. The CDR3 DNA reads TGTGCCAGCAGCCAGCTGACTAGCGGGATTGAGCAGTTCTTC. Its translation is CASSQLTSGIEQFF.

This clonotype was seen only a few times. The V call is TRBV3-1, the J call TRBJ1-2, with 7 bases lining up with TRBD1. Looked up from germline, CDR1 is LGHDT and CDR2 is YNNKEL (reference sequence). The CDR3 runs to 13 residues. The trim removed 4 bases at V and 4 bases at J, leaving 3 bases unmatched. This CDR3 is CASSRQGRYGYTF. The CDR3 DNA is TGTGCCAGCAGCCGACAGGGCCGCTATGGCTACACCTTC.

CDR3 nucleotides: TGTGCCAGCAGCCCCGGCCGATGGAACACTGAAGCTTTCTTT. The encoded protein is CASSPGRWNTEAFF. V usage is TRBV7-2 and J usage is TRBJ1-1; D is uncertain. Germline CDR1 and CDR2: SGHTA and FQGNSA. The V end was cut by 5 bases, the J end by 1 base, with 11 bases between. The CDR3 loop spans 14 amino acids.

Only a few counts were recorded for this clonotype. This chain connects TRBV7-8 to TRBJ2-1; 9 bases match TRBD2. The V and J ends lost 5 bases and 6 bases, in that order; junction bases with no gene match: 8. CDR1 is SGHVS and CDR2 is FQNEAQ in the germline V gene. The CDR3 has 15 residues. The CDR3 reads CASSPRTSVLNEQFF. As DNA, the CDR3 is TGTGCCAGCAGCCCTCGGACTAGCGTACTCAATGAGCAGTTCTTC.

The genes are TRBV12-3 or TRBV12-4 and TRBJ1-1; no firm D call. Trimming removed 3 bases from V and 1 base from J, with 9 bases in between. The CDR3 covers 14 residues. The CDR3 here is CASSLRARNTEAFF. CDR3 sequence (DNA): TGTGCCAGCAGTTTGAGGGCGAGGAACACTGAAGCTTTCTTT.

Many counts were recorded for this clonotype. V is TRBV4-2 and J is TRBJ1-5; 7 nucleotides agree with TRBD1. J gave up 1 base and V 1 base, and 4 bases lay outside the gene matches. CDR3 length: 16 amino acids. Germline V CDR1 and CDR2: LGHNA, YNFKEQ. CDR3 coding DNA: TGTGCCAGCAGCCAAGGGGTACAGGGGAGCAATCAGCCCCAGCATTTT. Translating it yields CASSQGVQGSNQPQHF.

This clonotype appeared a few times. The rearrangement joins TRBV12-3 or TRBV12-4 to TRBJ2-7; D unresolved. Between the trimmed V and J ends, which lost 1 base and 7 bases, there was a span of 11 bases. The CDR3 runs to 13 residues. CDR3 sequence (DNA): TGTGCCAGCAGTTTAGGGGAACGTGAAGAGCAGTACTTC. Translated: CASSLGEREEQYF.

This clonotype was seen more than once but under ten times. The genes are TRBV12-3 or TRBV12-4 and TRBJ2-5; D assignment may be TRBD1 or TRBD2 (6 bases each). Trimming left V 2 bases short and J 7 bases short, with 20 bases between. The CDR3 length is 16 residues. CDR3 amino acids: CASSLINGGRFGTQYF. In DNA form, the CDR3 reads TGTGCCAGCAGTTTAATTAATGGGGGGCGCTTCGGGACCCAGTACTTC.

About this clonotype: The germline gene is not matched at one end of the junction; a read error may be the cause. The chain is built from TRBV28 and TRBJ2-7, with a weak D call TRBD2 (7 bases). Germline V gene lookup returns CDR1 MDHEN and CDR2 SYDVKM. CDR3 length: 11 residues. CDR3 coding DNA: TGTGCCAGCAGTTCCGGGGGGCGCAGGGGCTTC. Translating gives CASSSGGRRGF.

This clonotype was observed a handful of times. The V and J genes are TRBV5-1 and TRBJ1-2; 7 bases are shared with TRBD1. CDR1 is SGHRS and CDR2 is YFSETQ in the germline V gene. V lost 5 bases and J lost 6; bases outside the gene matches: 7. This CDR3 region has 13 residues. CDR3 coding DNA: TGCGCCAGCAGTAACAGGGGAGACCATGGCTACACCTTC. Its protein product is CASSNRGDHGYTF.

This clonotype was detected many times. V usage is TRBV7-2 and J usage is TRBJ2-5; 7 bases agree with TRBD2. Germline V gives CDR1 SGHTA, CDR2 FQGNSA. CDR3 length: 15 residues. Germline trimming cut 1 base from V and 7 bases from J; bases unmatched to any gene: 9. CDR3 nucleotides: TGTGCCAGCAGCTTAGGGTTTGGCGGGAGCGTGACCCAGTACTTC. Its protein product is CASSLGFGGSVTQYF.

The rearrangement links TRBV9 to TRBJ2-2; 7 bases agree with TRBD2. The CDR3 extends over 16 amino acids. J gave up 5 bases and V 3 bases, and 10 bases lay outside the gene matches. Germline V gene sequence: CDR1 SGDLS, CDR2 YYNGEE. The CDR3, as DNA: TGTGCCAGCAGCGCCTCGGGGGGATATAGGACCGGGGAGCTGTTTTTT. This encodes CASSASGGYRTGELFF.

The chain employs TRBV15 and TRBJ1-1; D is undetermined. The CDR3 contains 14 residues. CDR1 is LNHNV, CDR2 YYDKDF, per germline (reference sequence). V was cut by 0 bases and J by 10 bases, with 15 bases left in between. The CDR3 DNA reads TGTGCCACCAGCAGAGATAAAACAGCTCTCTCAGCTTTCTTT. It specifies CATSRDKTALSAFF. The full variable domain, rest sourced from reference TRBV15 and TRBJ1-1, is DAMVIQNPRYQVTQFGKPVTLSCSQTLNHNVMYWYQQKSSQAPKLLFHYYDKDFNNEADTPDNFQSRRPNTSFCFLDIRSPGLGDTAMYLCATSRDKTALSAFFGQGTRLTVV.

The sample holds many counts of this clonotype. This chain joins TRBV5-1 and TRBJ2-5; 7 bases are shared with TRBD1. Germline CDR1 and CDR2: SGHRS and YFSETQ. There are 15 residues in the CDR3. J gave up 1 base and V 3 bases, and 6 bases lay outside the gene matches. The CDR3 DNA sequence: TGCGCCAGCAGCTCCCGACAGGGATCCCAAGAGACCCAGTACTTC. This gives the protein CASSSRQGSQETQYF.

This clonotype came up many times. J is TRBJ2-5 and V is TRBV15, with D uncertain. This CDR3 spans 11 amino acids. CDR1 is LNHNV, CDR2 YYDKDF, per germline (reference sequence). V was pared by 6 bases and J by 2 bases, with 4 bases between. The DNA for the CDR3 is TGTGCCACCAGTAAACAAGAGACCCAGTACTTC. Translation: CATSKQETQYF. The full variable domain, in which reference TRBV15 and TRBJ2-5 provide the parts outside the CDR3, is DAMVIQNPRYQVTQFGKPVTLSCSQTLNHNVMYWYQQKSSQAPKLLFHYYDKDFNNEADTPDNFQSRRPNTSFCFLDIRSPGLGDTAMYLCATSKQETQYFGPGTRLLVL.

The rearrangement links TRBV10-3 to TRBJ2-3; D not certain. V lost 6 bases and J lost 1, with 11 bases in between. Germline loops: CDR1 ENHRY, CDR2 SYGVKD. The CDR3 extends over 14 amino acids. CDR3 residues: CAIRASWGTDTQYF. In DNA form, the CDR3 reads TGTGCCATCAGGGCGAGTTGGGGCACAGATACGCAGTATTTT.

This clonotype was counted a few times. J is TRBJ2-7 and V is TRBV6-2 or TRBV6-3, with D possibly being TRBD2 (5 bases). Trimming took off 0 bases at V and 2 bases at J, with 8 bases between the two ends. Germline loops: CDR1 MNHEY, CDR2 SVGEGT. This CDR3 is built from 14 residues. In nucleotides, the CDR3 is TGTGCCAGCAGTTACTCGAGACTAACCTACGAGCAGTACTTC. Its protein is CASSYSRLTYEQYF.

This clonotype was seen only a few times. The gene calls are TRBV6-5 and TRBJ2-7, with TRBD1 identical over 9 bases. V was pared by 4 bases and J by 3 bases, with 7 bases of the junction left unmatched. The CDR3 contains 15 residues. In germline, CDR1 is MNHEY, CDR2 SVGAGI. CDR3 nucleotides: TGTGCCAGCAGTTCCGGGACAGGGTTAGACTACGAGCAGTACTTC. It is translated as CASSSGTGLDYEQYF.

This clonotype was counted only a few times. The chain is built from TRBV10-3 and TRBJ1-1; no reliable D call. Looked up from germline, CDR1 is ENHRY and CDR2 is SYGVKD. The CDR3 is made up of 17 amino acids. Deletions cut 2 bases from V and 0 bases from J, with 16 bases between. CDR3 residues: CAISEGPQRVMNTEAFF. CDR3 nucleotide sequence: TGTGCCATCAGTGAGGGTCCCCAACGGGTGATGAACACTGAAGCTTTCTTT.

This clonotype was counted ten times or more. V is TRBV6-6 and J is TRBJ2-7, with TRBD2 identical over 14 bases. Germline assignment: CDR1 MNHNY and CDR2 SVGAGI (reference sequence). This CDR3 spans 14 amino acids. V was clipped by 5 bases and J by 13 bases; unmatched bases: 10. Here the CDR3 reads CASSVAGTSGRSYF. The CDR3 coding sequence is TGTGCCAGCAGTGTAGCCGGGACTAGCGGGAGAAGTTACTTC.

This clonotype was seen more than once but under ten times. The chain recombines TRBV27 with TRBJ2-7; the match to TRBD1 covers 7 bases. The germline gives CDR1 MNHEY, CDR2 SMNVEV (reference sequence). The V gene end was trimmed by 4 bases and the J gene end by 5 bases; junction bases not matched to a gene: 5. This CDR3 spans 13 amino acids. The CDR3 protein is CASSWTGGHEQYF. In DNA, the CDR3 is TGTGCCAGCAGTTGGACAGGTGGGCACGAGCAGTACTTC.

This clonotype has ten or more counts. The V and J genes are TRBV7-9 and TRBJ1-1, with 7 bases aligning to TRBD1. The ends lost 5 bases at V and 1 base at J; junction bases unmatched: 4. The CDR3 spans 14 residues. Germline-derived CDR1 and CDR2 are SEHNR and FQNEAQ (reference sequence). This CDR3 is CASSLGTANTEAFF. In DNA form, the CDR3 reads TGTGCCAGCAGCCTCGGGACAGCGAACACTGAAGCTTTCTTT.

This clonotype turned up a few times. This chain joins TRBV5-1 and TRBJ1-2; TRBD1 matches at 11 bases. The junction had 5 bases not matched to a gene; V was cut back by 0 bases and J by 4 bases. The length of the CDR3 is 16 residues. CDR1 and CDR2 from the germline V gene are SGHRS and YFSETQ. In nucleotides, the CDR3 is TGCGCCAGCAGCTTGGCCGGGACAGGGGGTCTCTATGGCTACACCTTC. Protein sequence: CASSLAGTGGLYGYTF.

The chain is built from TRBV14 and TRBJ2-1; D unclear. Germline-derived CDR1 and CDR2 are SGHDN and FVKESK. With 2 bases removed from V and 8 bases from J, the gap between germline ends came to 16 bases. The CDR3 runs to 15 residues. CDR3 residues: CASSQITPRVDEQFF. The CDR3 DNA is TGTGCCAGCAGCCAAATAACCCCCCGCGTCGATGAGCAGTTCTTC.

This clonotype has a handful of counts. The chain has TRBV4-1 and TRBJ2-6, with D unclear. Germline V CDR1 and CDR2: MGHRA, YSYEKL. The CDR3 is 18 amino acids. V lost 1 base and J 0 bases, leaving 13 bases between the germline ends. Here the CDR3 DNA reads TGCGCCAGCAGCCAAGCGCCAGGATCCATCTCTGGGGCCAACGTCCTGACTTTC. Its protein is CASSQAPGSISGANVLTF.

The chain joins TRBV5-5 to TRBJ2-3; 7 bases match TRBD1. The CDR3 consists of 15 residues. CDR1 SGHKS and CDR2 YYEKEE come from the germline V gene (reference sequence). With V trimmed by 5 bases and J by 2 bases, 8 bases remained unmatched. CDR3 coding DNA: TGTGCCAGCAGTTTCCGGGACAGACTCACAGATACGCAGTATTTT. It is translated as CASSFRDRLTDTQYF.

The V call is TRBV11-2, the J call TRBJ1-1; weak D call: TRBD1 (5 bases). The V and J ends lost 4 bases and 5 bases respectively, with 14 bases between them. Germline CDR1 is SGHAT and CDR2 is FQNNGV. This CDR3 contains 14 residues. The CDR3 nucleotides read TGTGCCAGCAGCTCTGGACATGGGATGACTGAAGCTTTCTTT. Its translation is CASSSGHGMTEAFF.